The 8 T cell receptor beta chains presented below share a single source sample, sequenced in a study of identical twins. TCRdb processed the 5' RACE reads anew with MiXCR; each CDR3 protein has one entry. The sample lists hundreds of thousands of distinct CDR3 sequences, 8% to 9% occurring once. In addition, the sample was reused for a study of yellow fever vaccine responses in identical twins.

Sequences were obtained from PBMCs. These receptors were collected from a young woman in good health.

This clonotype was counted at least ten times. The V and J genes are TRBV12-3 or TRBV12-4 and TRBJ2-5; 8 bases line up with TRBD1. V lost 11 bases, J lost 4 bases, and 6 bases stayed unmatched. There are 12 residues in the CDR3. The DNA for the CDR3 is TGTGCCTTAGGGACAGGAGGAGAGACCCAGTACTTC. Protein product: CALGTGGETQYF.

The chain is built from TRBV19 and TRBJ2-7; D unresolved. Germline loops: CDR1 LNHDA, CDR2 SQIVND (reference sequence). The length of the CDR3 is 12 residues. V lost 3 bases, J lost 5 bases, and 8 bases lay in between. CDR3 sequence: CASSIRADEQYF. CDR3 in DNA: TGTGCCAGTAGTATTAGGGCGGACGAGCAGTACTTC.

The V gene is TRBV19, the J gene TRBJ2-1; D not certain. Trimming removed 7 bases at V and 0 bases at J, with 7 bases between. The length of the CDR3 is 13 residues. The V gene's germline CDR1 is LNHDA and CDR2 SQIVND (reference sequence). The DNA for the CDR3 is TGTGCCAGTACCCCGGGCTCCTACAATGAGCAGTTCTTC. Translated: CASTPGSYNEQFF.

This clonotype was recorded a few times. The chain employs TRBV6-1 and TRBJ2-5; D may be TRBD2 (5 bases). In germline, CDR1 is MNHNS, CDR2 SASEGT. V gave up 6 bases and J gave up 4 bases, with 21 bases separating them. This CDR3 is built from 16 residues. The DNA of the CDR3 is TGTGCCAGCAGCCGACGAGGACTCCCGATGGGAGAGACCCAGTACTTC. Translating it yields CASSRRGLPMGETQYF.

This clonotype turned up a few times. This chain uses TRBV7-9 with TRBJ2-5; the D call may be TRBD1 or TRBD2 (6 bases each). The CDR3 covers 13 residues. Trimming left V 11 bases short and J 3 bases short, with 16 bases between. The germline V gene encodes CDR1 SEHNR and CDR2 FQNEAQ (reference sequence). CDR3 nucleotide sequence: TGTGCCGGGGGCTTCAGGGAGGAAGAGACCCAGTACTTC. Translation gives CAGGFREEETQYF.

This clonotype was counted only a few times. The chain is built from TRBV27 and TRBJ2-1, with 9 bases that match TRBD2. After removal of 2 bases from V and 7 bases from J, the junction contained 6 bases not matched to a gene. Germline CDR1 and CDR2: MNHEY and SMNVEV (reference sequence). The CDR3 covers 15 residues. The CDR3 region is CASSLGLAGWNEQFF. DNA of the CDR3: TGTGCCAGCAGTTTAGGGCTAGCGGGATGGAATGAGCAGTTCTTC.

This clonotype was seen many times. This chain joins TRBV25-1 and TRBJ2-7, with unresolved D. CDR1 and CDR2 from the germline V gene are MGHDK and SYGVNS. V lost 2 bases and J lost 4, with 9 bases in between. The CDR3 contains 13 residues. The CDR3 nucleotides are TGTGCCAGCAGTGAAGCGGATCTTTACGAGCAGTACTTC. Its protein is CASSEADLYEQYF.

The genes are TRBV4-1 and TRBJ2-2; TRBD2 matches 9 bases. V shed 4 bases and J 4 bases; nucleotides not matched to a gene: 4. This CDR3 region has 15 residues. CDR1 and CDR2 from the germline V gene are MGHRA and YSYEKL. CDR3 DNA sequence: TGCGCCAGCAGCCCCCAGCGGGGGGCCACCGGGGAGCTGTTTTTT. It yields the protein CASSPQRGATGELFF.